This TCR beta chain was observed in a study of technical replicates of blood from several donors. Germline V lookup: CDR1 SQVTM, CDR2 ANQGSEA. V was cut by 7 bases and J by 4 bases, with 14 bases left in between. The CDR3 is 13 amino acids. Generated by immunoSEQ multiplex PCR, the TCRdb table keeps only in-frame clones and is missing some. Of 91,000 or so clones listed, nearly 97% are singletons. The chain joins TRBV29-1 to TRBJ2-1, with a tentative D call TRBD2 (6 bases). Sequenced sample: T cells isolated from PBMCs. The TCR sequence derives from a human donor in good health. CDR3 residues: CSAPFGGYNEQFF. The CDR3 nucleotides read TGCAGCGCCCCTTTTGGGGGGTACAATGAGCAGTTCTTC.